This T cell receptor (beta chain) was profiled in a study of healthy donors' naive CD4 and CD8 T cells. Study-wide context: A new alpha primer set targeted every functional IMGT alpha variant.

A few counts support this clonotype. Its target is not known. V was trimmed by 2 bases and J by 5 bases, leaving 14 bases between them. This CDR3 has 15 amino acids. Germline assignment: CDR1 MNHEY and CDR2 SMNVEV (reference sequence). Study results and limitations: Positive CDR3 charge linked to CD4+ cells, negative to CD8+ cells. CDR3 charge plus V and J genes appeared to account for approximately 13% of CD4/CD8 variance.

Each TCR library used 400 to 600 ng of total RNA and a linear amplification protocol. TCRdb ran MiXCR on the reads and lists one entry per CDR3 protein. Here the sample spans roughly 200,000 distinct CDR3 sequences, around 70% being singletons. This receptor was identified in a pool of human donors in good health; the sample pools cells from several healthy donors. Sequencing input: naive CD4+ and CD8+ T cells sorted from blood, pooled from several donors. This chain connects TRBV27 to TRBJ2-3; TRBD1 or TRBD2 may be the D gene (5 bases each). This chain's CDR3 is CASSLTSGRVDTQYF. CDR3 coding DNA: TGTGCCAGCAGTTTAACCTCGGGGCGAGTAGATACGCAGTATTTT.